This TCR beta chain was captured in a study of T-cell memory formation after mild COVID-19. TCRdb reprocessed the 5' RACE reads via MiXCR and lists one record per CDR3 protein. The sample carries 500,000 to 550,000 distinct CDR3 sequences, about a fifth recorded once. This clonotype was counted only a few times. The CDR3 is 15 amino acids. Germline CDR1 reads SGHRS; CDR2 reads YFSETQ. The V end was cut by 4 bases, the J end by 2 bases, with 15 bases between. This sequence originates from an adult woman who had mild COVID-19 (a few samples of this study predate the infection). Cell type and time point are not known. Source material: PBMCs or a T cell subset sorted from them (not recorded which). The V call is TRBV5-1, the J call TRBJ1-1; D gene uncertain. The chain's CDR3 is CASSPAARTNTEAFF. The CDR3 DNA reads as TGCGCCAGCAGCCCCGCCGCCAGGACTAACACTGAAGCTTTCTTT.